This T cell receptor (beta chain) was obtained from a study of blood T cell repertoires in COVID-19. Study details: Material from acute and convalescent COVID-19 was sourced from the United States, Italy and Spain. Nucleic acid was either cDNA or gDNA, and it came from T cells, B-cell-depleted T cells, or PBMCs.

This clone was recorded once. CDR1 is DFQATT and CDR2 is SNEGSKA in the germline V gene (reference sequence). Unmatched junction bases numbered 4, after V lost 3 bases and J lost 2 bases. CDR3 size: 15 residues. In the original workflow: Amplification of reference gene primers provided the estimated nucleated cell counts. TCRdb keeps only in-frame clones here, not all; method: immunoSEQ multiplex PCR. Clonal size and the V and J genes are those of that table, whereas D and trimming came from the DNA. The sample lists around 180,000 clones; approximately 85% were seen once. The Seattle patients joined while their infection was active and were tracked longitudinally afterward.

The chain carries TRBV20-1 and TRBJ1-6, with 7 bases aligning to TRBD1. This TCR was sampled from a man older than 75 with COVID-19, enrolled during active disease. What was sequenced was peripheral blood. The CDR3 reads CSASRQGAYNSPLHF. The CDR3 DNA follows: TGCAGTGCTAGTCGGCAGGGGGCCTATAATTCACCCCTCCACTTT.